Listed below are T cell receptor beta chains from one sample, sequenced in a study of siplizumab effects on memory and regulatory T cells. The data were produced by immunoSEQ multiplex PCR, yet TCRdb's version contains in-frame clones alone and is incomplete. The sample consists of about 120,000 clones, about 93% of them appearing once. Sequencing input: non-Treg CD4+ T cells sorted from blood. All receptors derive from a human donor in good health. Both conserved end residues are part of each CDR3. D genes are given only for firm matches. Size tells how often a clone was seen (once, few, many) or the class of an expanded clone, and some rows leave it out.

J gene | V gene | D gene | clone size | CDR3 protein | CDR3 DNA
TRBJ2-3 | TRBV9 | TRBD2 | NA | CASSVGHGRGADTQYF | TGTGCCAGCAGCGTAGGGCACGGGCGGGGGGCAGATACGCAGTATTTT
TRBJ2-3 | TRBV28 | TRBD2 | NA | CASSSPSAGADTQYF | TGTGCCAGCAGTTCCCCCTCTGCGGGAGCAGATACGCAGTATTTT
TRBJ2-7 | TRBV7-8 | NA | NA | CASSLGGVIATYEQYF | TGTGCCAGCAGCTTAGGGGGCGTTATTGCCACCTACGAGCAGTACTTC
TRBJ1-1 | TRBV7-2 | NA | once | CASSPIPGANTEAFF | TGTGCCAGCAGCCCCATCCCGGGGGCAAACACTGAAGCTTTCTTT
TRBJ2-7 | TRBV9 | NA | NA | CASSVAGRGDEQYF | TGTGCCAGCAGCGTAGCGGGTAGGGGTGACGAGCAGTACTTC
TRBJ2-3 | TRBV4-1 | NA | once | CASSQATLGSLTDTQYF | TGCGCCAGCAGCCAAGCGACATTGGGCAGCCTAACAGATACGCAGTATTTT
TRBJ1-1 | TRBV19 | NA | NA | CASSIGRNTEAFF | TGTGCCAGTAGTATCGGCAGGAACACTGAAGCTTTCTTT
TRBJ2-2 | TRBV4-2 | NA | NA | CASSPDSGELFF | TGTGCCAGCAGCCCGGACAGTGGGGAGCTGTTTTTT
TRBJ2-1 | TRBV6-5 | TRBD2 | NA | CASSYGLAGGHNEQFF | TGTGCCAGCAGTTACGGTCTAGCGGGGGGTCACAATGAGCAGTTCTTC
TRBJ2-7 | TRBV7-2 | NA | NA | CASSKSGLPYEQYF | TGTGCCAGCAGTAAATCGGGACTCCCCTACGAGCAGTACTTC
TRBJ2-3 | TRBV18 | TRBD2 | once | CASGRTSGGPYGTDTQYF | TGTGCCAGCGGTAGGACTAGCGGGGGGCCCTATGGCACAGATACGCAGTATTTT
TRBJ2-5 | TRBV7-6 | TRBD2 | NA | CASSQLAGGLETQYF | TGTGCCAGCAGCCAACTAGCGGGGGGGCTCGAGACCCAGTACTTC
TRBJ1-5 | TRBV10-2 | NA | NA | CASSEGQGSSGPQHF | TGCGCCAGCAGTGAGGGCCAGGGGTCAAGTGGGCCCCAGCATTTT
TRBJ1-4 | TRBV6-1 | NA | NA | CASSAISDSPNEKLFF | TGTGCCAGCAGTGCCATCTCAGACAGCCCAAATGAAAAACTGTTTTTT
TRBJ2-6 | TRBV19 | NA | NA | CASRTSGANVLTF | TGTGCCAGCCGAACTTCTGGGGCCAACGTCCTGACTTTC
TRBJ1-5 | TRBV29-1 | TRBD1 | NA | CSVRGQGDQPQHF | TGCAGCGTTCGCGGACAGGGTGACCAGCCCCAGCATTTT
TRBJ2-3 | TRBV5-4 | NA | NA | CASSLRVGQGLTDTQYF | TGTGCCAGCAGCTTGCGGGTTGGGCAGGGGCTCACAGATACGCAGTATTTT
TRBJ2-5 | TRBV6-5 | TRBD1 | NA | CASRLDRVSGETQYF | TGTGCCAGCAGACTCGACAGGGTATCAGGGGAGACCCAGTACTTC
TRBJ1-1 | TRBV6-5 | TRBD1 | few | CASRRDRLNTEAFF | TGTGCCAGCAGACGGGACAGGCTGAACACTGAAGCTTTCTTT
TRBJ2-1 | TRBV2 | TRBD2 | once | CASSATSGVSNEQFF | TGTGCCAGCAGCGCAACTAGCGGGGTGAGCAATGAGCAGTTCTTC
TRBJ2-1 | TRBV11-3 | TRBD2 | NA | CASSLLAGGGEQFF | TGTGCCAGCAGCCTACTAGCGGGGGGTGGTGAGCAGTTCTTC
TRBJ2-3 | TRBV9 | NA | NA | CASSVVPDTQYF | TGTGCCAGCAGCGTAGTGCCAGATACGCAGTATTTT